The TCR beta chain described here comes from a study of T cells in Graves' hyperthyroidism and ophthalmopathy. As to this clonotype: Its specificity is unknown.

Researchers amplified the TCR beta CDR3 regions from RNA transcripts. The study used the HTBI primer set for a first-round RT-PCR of the TCR CDR3. One entry per CDR3 protein, called by TCRdb with MiXCR from the multiplex PCR reads. Of approximately 400,000 distinct CDR3 sequences listed, about 14% are singletons. Ophthalmopathy patients all had a Clinical Activity Score of at least 3, a NOSPECS grade of at least 4 and disease under 3 months old. General study results and limits: Most clonotypes expanded in thyroid above 0.001 were likewise present in blood.

V was shortened by 10 bases and J by 3 bases, with 11 bases between the two germline ends. CDR3 length equals 12 residues. The sequence was obtained from a man between 50 and 59 years old with Graves' ophthalmopathy. V is TRBV12-3 or TRBV12-4 and J is TRBJ2-3; D gene unclear. The specimen sequenced was blood. The CDR3 loop is CANVKGTDTQYF. CDR3 nucleotide sequence: TGTGCCAACGTCAAAGGGACAGATACGCAGTATTTT.